This paragraph reports one T cell receptor beta chain. Its antigen is undetermined. The germline V gene has CDR1 LGHNA and CDR2 YSLEER. Trimming took 3 bases from V and 3 from J, leaving 15 bases between them. The CDR3 loop spans 15 amino acids. Libraries were prepared by immunoSEQ multiplex PCR; TCRdb keeps only in-frame clonotypes and omits some of them. The sample holds about 59,000 clones, 85% to 95% seen once. The data are from a study of graft-versus-host responses after intestinal transplantation. Broader study findings: GvH clones were found in recipient marrow; some appeared first in ileum or blood.

The sequencing here drew on unstimulated CD4+ T cells sorted from spleen or lymph node cells, taken before transplant. The sequence came from a human donor who was the organ donor for an intestinal transplant. The V and J genes are TRBV4-3 and TRBJ2-7; a weak D match, TRBD1 (6 bases). The CDR3 nucleotides read TGCGCCAGCAGCCAGGCACAGGGCCAGGGCTACGAGCAGTACTTC. This translates into CASSQAQGQGYEQYF.